The clone carrying this T cell receptor (beta chain) has a single count. Per the original methods: Estimation of nucleated cell counts was performed using reference gene primer amplification. Generated by immunoSEQ multiplex PCR, the TCRdb table keeps only in-frame clones and is missing some. Clone size and V and J calls were adopted from that table, with D and trimming inferred from the DNA. Among approximately 89,000 clones listed, about 83% were seen once. This entry comes from a study of blood T cell repertoires in COVID-19. On the study more broadly: COVID-19 samples collected from the United States, Italy and Spain covered acute and convalescent phases. In each case, the material was cDNA or gDNA derived from T cells, B-cell-depleted T cells, or PBMCs.

This receptor was obtained from a human donor in a cohort sampled during active COVID-19. The source material was peripheral blood.

The CDR3 nucleotides are TGTGCCAGCAGTCCGACCGGGACTAGCGGGGATCTTTCTAACAATGAGCAGTTCTTC. Amino acid sequence: CASSPTGTSGDLSNNEQFF. V gene TRBV28 combines with J gene TRBJ2-1; 13 bases agree with TRBD2. Germline V lookup: CDR1 MDHEN, CDR2 SYDVKM. The CDR3 is made up of 19 amino acids. V shed 5 bases and J 5 bases; nucleotides not matched to a gene: 15.